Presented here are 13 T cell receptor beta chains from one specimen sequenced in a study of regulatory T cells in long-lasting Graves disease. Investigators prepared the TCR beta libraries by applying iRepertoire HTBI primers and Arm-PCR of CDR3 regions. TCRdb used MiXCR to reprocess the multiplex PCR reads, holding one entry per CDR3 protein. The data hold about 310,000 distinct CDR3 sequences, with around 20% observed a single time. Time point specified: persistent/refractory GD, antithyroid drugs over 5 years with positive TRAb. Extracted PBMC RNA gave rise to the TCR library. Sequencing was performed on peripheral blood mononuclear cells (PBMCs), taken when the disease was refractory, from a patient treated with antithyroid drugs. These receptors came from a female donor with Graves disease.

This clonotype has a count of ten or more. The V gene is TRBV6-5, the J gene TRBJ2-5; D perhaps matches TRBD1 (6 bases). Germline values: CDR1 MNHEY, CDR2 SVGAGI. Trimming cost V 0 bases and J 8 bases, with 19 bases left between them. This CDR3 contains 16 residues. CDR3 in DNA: TGTGCCAGCAGTTACTCGGGGGACATGGATAAGAGAACCCAGTACTTC. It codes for CASSYSGDMDKRTQYF.

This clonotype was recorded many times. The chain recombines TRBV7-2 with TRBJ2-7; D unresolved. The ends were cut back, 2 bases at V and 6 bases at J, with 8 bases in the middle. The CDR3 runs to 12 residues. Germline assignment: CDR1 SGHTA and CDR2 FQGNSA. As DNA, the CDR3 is TGTGCCAGCAGCTTATATTACAGCGAGCAGTACTTC. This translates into CASSLYYSEQYF.

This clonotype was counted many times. The CDR3 here is CATREGAYQPQHF. The CDR3 DNA is TGTGCTACCAGGGAGGGGGCCTATCAGCCCCAGCATTTT. The J gene is TRBJ1-5, the V gene TRBV28; 7 bases are a match to TRBD1. The germline gives CDR1 MDHEN, CDR2 SYDVKM. CDR3 length equals 13 residues.

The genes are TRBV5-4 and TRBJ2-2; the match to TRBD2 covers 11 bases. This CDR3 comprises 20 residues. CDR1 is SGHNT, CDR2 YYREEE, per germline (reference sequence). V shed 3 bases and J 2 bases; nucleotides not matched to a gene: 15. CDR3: CASSYRLVGLAARNTGELFF. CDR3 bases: TGTGCCAGCAGCTACCGTCTGGTGGGACTAGCGGCCCGAAACACCGGGGAGCTGTTTTTT.

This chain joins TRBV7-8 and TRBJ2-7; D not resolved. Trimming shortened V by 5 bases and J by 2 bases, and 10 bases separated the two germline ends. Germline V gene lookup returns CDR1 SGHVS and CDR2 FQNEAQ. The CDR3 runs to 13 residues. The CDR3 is CASSPSLTYEQYF. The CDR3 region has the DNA TGTGCCAGCAGCCCCTCACTTACCTACGAGCAGTACTTC.

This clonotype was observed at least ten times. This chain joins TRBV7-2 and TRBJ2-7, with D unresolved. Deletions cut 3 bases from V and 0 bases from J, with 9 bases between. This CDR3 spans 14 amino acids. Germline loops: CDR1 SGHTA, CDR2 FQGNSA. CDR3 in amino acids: CASSFATSSYEQYF. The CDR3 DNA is TGTGCCAGCAGCTTCGCTACCAGCTCCTACGAGCAGTACTTC.

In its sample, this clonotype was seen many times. As DNA, the CDR3 is TGTGCCAGCTGGGTGGGGTGGACTGAAGCTTTCTTT. Translating it yields CASWVGWTEAFF. This sequence joins TRBV2 and TRBJ1-1; D is unclear. Germline V gives CDR1 SNHLY, CDR2 FYNNEI. Trimming took off 8 bases at V and 5 bases at J, with 12 bases between the two ends. CDR3 length: 12 residues.

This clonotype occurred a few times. For the CDR3, the DNA is TGCGCCAGCAGCCAAGAGACTAGCCGGATCTACGAGCAGTACTTC. As protein: CASSQETSRIYEQYF. This chain uses TRBV4-3 with TRBJ2-7, with 7 nucleotides matching TRBD2. The CDR3 totals 15 residues. Per germline, CDR1 LGHNA and CDR2 YSLEER. Unmatched junction bases numbered 5, after V lost 0 bases and J lost 3 bases.

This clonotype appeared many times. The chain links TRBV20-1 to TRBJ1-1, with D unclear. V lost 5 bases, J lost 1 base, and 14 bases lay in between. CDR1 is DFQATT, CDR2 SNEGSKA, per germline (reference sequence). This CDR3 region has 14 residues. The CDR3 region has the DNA TGCAGTGCTCCCACGGGGTTAGGGAACACTGAAGCTTTCTTT. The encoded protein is CSAPTGLGNTEAFF.

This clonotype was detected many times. In DNA form, the CDR3 reads TGTGCCAGCAGTTATCGTGGGCAGCCCCAGCATTTT. Its translation: CASSYRGQPQHF. This rearrangement joins TRBV28 to TRBJ1-5; no firm D call. Trimming stripped 4 bases from V and 7 bases from J, with 8 bases between. CDR3 length: 12 residues. CDR1 MDHEN and CDR2 SYDVKM come from the germline V gene.

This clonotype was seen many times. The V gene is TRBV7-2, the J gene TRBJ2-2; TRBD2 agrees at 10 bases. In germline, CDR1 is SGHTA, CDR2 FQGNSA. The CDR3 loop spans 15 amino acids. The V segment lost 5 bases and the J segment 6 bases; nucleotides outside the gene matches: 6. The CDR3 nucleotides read TGTGCCAGCAGCCCAAGGACTAGCGGTGCCGGGGAGCTGTTTTTT. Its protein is CASSPRTSGAGELFF.

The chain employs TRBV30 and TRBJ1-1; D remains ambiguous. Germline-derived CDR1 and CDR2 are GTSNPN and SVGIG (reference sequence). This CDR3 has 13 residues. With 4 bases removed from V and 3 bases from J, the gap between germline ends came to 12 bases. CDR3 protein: CAWTREVDTEAFF. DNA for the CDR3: TGTGCCTGGACACGGGAGGTGGACACTGAAGCTTTCTTT.

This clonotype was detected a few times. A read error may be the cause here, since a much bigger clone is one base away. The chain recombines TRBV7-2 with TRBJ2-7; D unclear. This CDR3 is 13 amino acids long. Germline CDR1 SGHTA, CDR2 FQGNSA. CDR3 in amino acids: CAGSFRSTYEQYF. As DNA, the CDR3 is TGTGCCGGCAGCTTCAGGAGTACCTACGAGCAGTACTTC.